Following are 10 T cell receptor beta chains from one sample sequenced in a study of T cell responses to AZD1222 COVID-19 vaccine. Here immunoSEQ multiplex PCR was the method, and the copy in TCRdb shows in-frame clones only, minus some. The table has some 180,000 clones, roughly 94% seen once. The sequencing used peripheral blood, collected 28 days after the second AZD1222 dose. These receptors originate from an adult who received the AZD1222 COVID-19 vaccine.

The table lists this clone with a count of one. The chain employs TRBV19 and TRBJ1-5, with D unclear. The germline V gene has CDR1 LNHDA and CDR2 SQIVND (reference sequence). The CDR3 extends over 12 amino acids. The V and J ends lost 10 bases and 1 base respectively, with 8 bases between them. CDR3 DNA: TGTGCCACCGCAGACAGCAATCAGCCCCAGCATTTT. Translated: CATADSNQPQHF.

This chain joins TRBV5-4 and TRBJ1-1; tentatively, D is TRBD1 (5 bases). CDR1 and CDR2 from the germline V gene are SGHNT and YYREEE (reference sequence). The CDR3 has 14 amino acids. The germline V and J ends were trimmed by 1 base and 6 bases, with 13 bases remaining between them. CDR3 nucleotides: TGTGCCAGCAGCTTGAGAGGGGTAGGCGCTGAAGCTTTCTTT. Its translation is CASSLRGVGAEAFF.

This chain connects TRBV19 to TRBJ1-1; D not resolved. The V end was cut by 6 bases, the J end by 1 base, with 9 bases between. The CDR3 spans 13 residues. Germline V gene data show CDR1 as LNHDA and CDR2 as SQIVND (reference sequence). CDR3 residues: CASSFTANTEAFF. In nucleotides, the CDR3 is TGTGCCAGTAGCTTTACAGCGAACACTGAAGCTTTCTTT.

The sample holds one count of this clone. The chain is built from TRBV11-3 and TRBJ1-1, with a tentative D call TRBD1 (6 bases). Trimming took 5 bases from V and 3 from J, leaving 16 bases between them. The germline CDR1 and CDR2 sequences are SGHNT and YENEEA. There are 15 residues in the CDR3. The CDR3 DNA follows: TGTGCCAGCAGCCCTCGGGTGGGGGCGGACACTGAAGCTTTCTTT. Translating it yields CASSPRVGADTEAFF.

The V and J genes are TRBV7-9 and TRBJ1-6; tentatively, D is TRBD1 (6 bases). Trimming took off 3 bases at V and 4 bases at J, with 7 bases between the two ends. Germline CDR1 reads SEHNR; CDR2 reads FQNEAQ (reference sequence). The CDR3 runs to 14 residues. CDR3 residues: CASSLDRYNSPLHF. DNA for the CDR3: TGTGCCAGCAGCTTGGACAGATATAATTCACCCCTCCACTTT.

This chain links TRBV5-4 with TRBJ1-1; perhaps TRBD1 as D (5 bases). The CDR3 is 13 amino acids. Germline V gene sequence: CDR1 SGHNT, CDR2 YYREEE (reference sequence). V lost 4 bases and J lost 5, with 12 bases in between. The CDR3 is CASSTGGSTEAFF. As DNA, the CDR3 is TGTGCCAGCAGCACCGGGGGAAGTACTGAAGCTTTCTTT.

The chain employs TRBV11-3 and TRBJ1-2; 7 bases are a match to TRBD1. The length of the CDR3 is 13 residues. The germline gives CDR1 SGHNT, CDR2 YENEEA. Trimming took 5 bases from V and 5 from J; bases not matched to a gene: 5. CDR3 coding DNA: TGTGCCAGCAGCGCGGGGACAGAATATGGCTACACCTTC. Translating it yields CASSAGTEYGYTF.

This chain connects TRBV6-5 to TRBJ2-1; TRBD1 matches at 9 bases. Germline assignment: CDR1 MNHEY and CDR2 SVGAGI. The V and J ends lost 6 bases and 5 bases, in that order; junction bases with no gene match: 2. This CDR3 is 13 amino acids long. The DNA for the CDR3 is TGTGCCAGCAGCGGGGACAGGGACAATGAGCAGTTCTTC. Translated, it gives CASSGDRDNEQFF.

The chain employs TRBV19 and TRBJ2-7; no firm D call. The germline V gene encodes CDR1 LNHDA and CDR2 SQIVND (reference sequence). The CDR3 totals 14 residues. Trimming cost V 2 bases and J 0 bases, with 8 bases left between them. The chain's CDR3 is CASSINGYSYEQYF. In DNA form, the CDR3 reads TGTGCCAGTAGTATAAATGGTTACTCCTACGAGCAGTACTTC.

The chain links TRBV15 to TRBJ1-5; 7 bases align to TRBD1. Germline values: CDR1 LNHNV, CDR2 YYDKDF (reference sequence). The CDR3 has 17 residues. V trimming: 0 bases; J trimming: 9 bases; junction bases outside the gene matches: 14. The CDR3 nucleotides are TGTGCCACCAGCAGAGATCTGAGGACAGGCTCGTGGCGGCCCCAGCATTTT. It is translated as CATSRDLRTGSWRPQHF.